The 23 T cell receptor beta chains below come from one sample, sequenced in a study of shared clonotypes between healthy human individuals (dated by TCRdb to about 2020). Library construction relied on the immunoSEQ multiplex PCR assay. In TCRdb, the immuneACCESS table is reduced to in-frame sequences with V and J assigned. These tables do not hold every clone; where another copy was compared, an unresolved V gene accounts for under half, and the others remain unexplained. The sample includes some 1.4 million clones, with approximately 97% observed a single time. Clones ranked in the top ten supply approximately 1% of the sample. Sample: naive CD4+ T cells sorted from blood. In light of the paper, this sample's cell subset or site label describes: CD45RA+ positively selected. Every receptor here comes from a man aged 25-45 years in good health.

This clone was found a few times. The gene calls are TRBV7-9 and TRBJ2-1; D call uncertain. Per the germline V gene, CDR1 is SEHNR and CDR2 is FQNEAQ (reference sequence). V dropped 3 bases and J dropped 0 bases, with 6 bases sitting between them. The CDR3 contains 14 residues. As DNA, the CDR3 is TGTGCCAGCAGCTTTCAGAGCTCCTACAATGAGCAGTTCTTC. It codes for CASSFQSSYNEQFF.

The chain uses TRBV19 and TRBJ2-2; no firm D call. CDR1 LNHDA and CDR2 SQIVND come from the germline V gene (reference sequence). Trimming stripped 3 bases from V and 10 bases from J, with 9 bases between. The CDR3 totals 12 residues. The CDR3 here is CASSILSSELFF. The CDR3 coding sequence is TGTGCCAGTAGTATTCTGAGCTCGGAGCTGTTTTTT.

The rearrangement joins TRBV19 to TRBJ1-5; D remains unclear. Trimming shortened V by 5 bases and J by 10 bases, and 18 bases separated the two germline ends. CDR1 and CDR2 (germline): LNHDA, SQIVND (reference sequence). This CDR3 is built from 14 residues. The CDR3 nucleotides read TGTGCCAGTAGTCCCCTTCAGATGATCAGCCCCCAGCATTTT. Its translation: CASSPLQMISPQHF.

The chain combines TRBV5-1 with TRBJ1-1; tentative D call: TRBD1 (6 bases). CDR3 size: 15 residues. With 4 bases removed from V and 0 bases from J, the gap between germline ends came to 13 bases. Germline lookup yields CDR1 SGHRS and CDR2 YFSETQ. The DNA for the CDR3 is TGCGCCAGCAGCGAGTCCAGGGGTTTGAACACTGAAGCTTTCTTT. Amino acids: CASSESRGLNTEAFF.

V usage is TRBV28 and J usage is TRBJ2-7; the D gene could be TRBD1 or TRBD2 (5 bases each). Trimming left V 1 base short and J 0 bases short, with 13 bases between. The CDR3 has 16 residues. Germline V gives CDR1 MDHEN, CDR2 SYDVKM. The CDR3 nucleotides read TGTGCCAGCAGTTTATTGGGGGTACTAGGCTCCTACGAGCAGTACTTC. This codes for CASSLLGVLGSYEQYF.

The gene calls are TRBV7-2 and TRBJ2-7; TRBD2 matches 10 bases. This CDR3 has 14 residues. Germline V gene sequence: CDR1 SGHTA, CDR2 FQGNSA. V dropped 4 bases and J dropped 6; count of bases not matched to a gene: 6. CDR3 sequence: CASSSAGTSVEQYF. CDR3 bases: TGTGCCAGCAGCTCCGCGGGGACTAGCGTCGAGCAGTACTTC. Drawing the rest from reference TRBV7-2 and TRBJ2-7, the complete variable domain is GAGVSQSPSNKVTEKGKDVELRCDPISGHTALYWYRQSLGQGLEFLIYFQGNSAPDKSGLPSDRFSAERTGGSVSTLTIQRTQQEDSAVYLCASSSAGTSVEQYFGPGTRLTVT.

The chain recombines TRBV12-2 with TRBJ2-3; the tabulated D call, TRBD1, remains unverified against the DNA. TRBV12-2 has pseudogene status. The CDR3 length is 18 residues. The CDR3 spells CASRLELGDTRRTDTQYF. CDR3 in DNA: TGTGCAAGTCGCTTAGAACTAGGGGACACCCGCCGGACAGATACGCAGTATTTT.

The gene calls are TRBV28 and TRBJ1-2, with TRBD1 as a possible D gene (5 bases). The CDR3 contains 15 residues. V lost 6 bases to trimming and J lost 6 bases, with 20 bases between them. Germline V gene sequence: CDR1 MDHEN, CDR2 SYDVKM. The CDR3 loop is CASRPGPAILNGYTF. CDR3 coding DNA: TGTGCCAGCAGGCCGGGGCCGGCAATCCTCAATGGCTACACCTTC.

The chain is built from TRBV9 and TRBJ2-7, with 9 bases lining up with TRBD2. The germline V gene encodes CDR1 SGDLS and CDR2 YYNGEE. Unmatched junction bases numbered 10, after V lost 4 bases and J lost 5 bases. The CDR3 consists of 15 residues. CDR3 sequence reads: CASSPRVAGENEQYF. DNA of the CDR3: TGTGCCAGCAGCCCCCGAGTAGCGGGAGAAAACGAGCAGTACTTC. Filled out from reference TRBV9 and TRBJ2-7, the complete variable domain reads DSGVTQTPKHLITATGQRVTLRCSPRSGDLSVYWYQQSLDQGLQFLIQYYNGEERAKGNILERFSAQQFPDLHSELNLSSLELGDSALYFCASSPRVAGENEQYFGPGTRLTVT.

This chain uses TRBV14 with TRBJ2-1; a possible D gene is TRBD1 (5 bases). Trimming shortened V by 5 bases and J by 4 bases, and 15 bases separated the two germline ends. Germline lookup yields CDR1 SGHDN and CDR2 FVKESK. The CDR3 sequence is 15 residues long. The CDR3 here is CASSNNAGRYNEQFF. CDR3 DNA sequence: TGTGCCAGCAGCAATAATGCAGGGCGATACAATGAGCAGTTCTTC. The whole variable domain, filled in from reference TRBV14 and TRBJ2-1, reads EAGVTQFPSHSVIEKGQTVTLRCDPISGHDNLYWYRRVMGKEIKFLLHFVKESKQDESGMPNNRFLAERTGGTYSTLKVQPAELEDSGVYFCASSNNAGRYNEQFFGPGTRLTVL.

The genes are TRBV5-4 and TRBJ2-5; D perhaps matches TRBD2 (6 bases). The length of the CDR3 is 14 residues. The germline gives CDR1 SGHNT, CDR2 YYREEE (reference sequence). V lost 3 bases and J 2 bases, leaving 11 bases between the germline ends. This chain's CDR3 is CASSWSGGQETQYF. CDR3 sequence (DNA): TGTGCCAGCAGCTGGAGTGGGGGGCAAGAGACCCAGTACTTC.

The chain links TRBV6-6 to TRBJ2-7; D may be TRBD2 (5 bases). Per germline, CDR1 MNHNY and CDR2 SVGAGI (reference sequence). The CDR3 has 13 residues. V was trimmed by 6 bases and J by 2 bases, leaving 11 bases between them. The CDR3 coding sequence is TGTGCCAGCAGACCCGGGGTCGCCTACGAGCAGTACTTC. It specifies CASRPGVAYEQYF.

The genes are TRBV5-5 and TRBJ1-3; no reliable D call. The CDR3 loop spans 15 amino acids. Trimming cost V 1 base and J 2 bases, with 10 bases left between them. Per germline, CDR1 SGHKS and CDR2 YYEKEE (reference sequence). The CDR3 DNA reads TGTGCCAGCAGCTTGCACAGAGGGCCTGGAAACACCATATATTTT. This gives the protein CASSLHRGPGNTIYF.

The rearrangement joins TRBV7-9 to TRBJ2-1, with TRBD2 matching 12 bases. V shed 3 bases and J 6 bases; nucleotides not matched to a gene: 3. The CDR3 is 15 amino acids. CDR1 and CDR2 (germline): SEHNR, FQNEAQ (reference sequence). Here the CDR3 DNA reads TGTGCCAGCAGCTTTCTACTAGCGGGGGGCAATGAGCAGTTCTTC. It yields the protein CASSFLLAGGNEQFF. The full variable domain, in which reference TRBV7-9 and TRBJ2-1 provide the parts outside the CDR3, is DTGVSQNPRHKITKRGQNVTFRCDPISEHNRLYWYRQTLGQGPEFLTYFQNEAQLEKSRLLSDRFSAERPKGSFSTLEIQRTEQGDSAMYLCASSFLLAGGNEQFFGPGTRLTVL.

Comment on this clone: The same CDR3 also results from other DNA sequences found in this sample. This chain uses TRBV9 with TRBJ2-3, with 7 bases that match TRBD2. Germline V lookup: CDR1 SGDLS, CDR2 YYNGEE. The trim removed 0 bases at V and 3 bases at J, leaving 4 bases unmatched. The CDR3 extends over 15 amino acids. CDR3 DNA: TGTGCCAGCAGCGTAGTGGGGGGGAGGACAGATACGCAGTATTTT. It is translated as CASSVVGGRTDTQYF. The full variable domain, with the rest looked up from reference TRBV9 and TRBJ2-3, is DSGVTQTPKHLITATGQRVTLRCSPRSGDLSVYWYQQSLDQGLQFLIQYYNGEERAKGNILERFSAQQFPDLHSELNLSSLELGDSALYFCASSVVGGRTDTQYFGPGTRLTVL.

The chain uses TRBV10-3 and TRBJ2-7, with D tentatively TRBD1 or TRBD2 (5 bases each). Trimming removed 6 bases from V and 5 bases from J, with 20 bases in between. Germline V gives CDR1 ENHRY, CDR2 SYGVKD. The CDR3 loop spans 15 amino acids. The CDR3: CAIRDPGPKDHEQYF. In DNA form, the CDR3 reads TGTGCCATCAGAGACCCGGGACCCAAGGACCACGAGCAGTACTTC.

V is TRBV19 and J is TRBJ1-2; a possible D gene is TRBD1 (5 bases). V lost 4 bases and J lost 4, with 16 bases in between. The germline V gene has CDR1 LNHDA and CDR2 SQIVND (reference sequence). There are 15 residues in the CDR3. The CDR3 sequence is CASSNYLGTLYGYTF. The CDR3 region has the DNA TGTGCCAGTAGTAACTATCTCGGGACCCTCTATGGCTACACCTTC.

The chain employs TRBV6-5 and TRBJ1-1, with D possibly matching TRBD1 (6 bases). There are 14 residues in the CDR3. V was trimmed by 11 bases and J by 4 bases, leaving 20 bases between them. The V gene's germline CDR1 is MNHEY and CDR2 SVGAGI. The CDR3 DNA reads as TGTGCCGTACGGGAGGGGGGCGCGGGCACTGAAGCTTTCTTT. This translates into CAVREGGAGTEAFF.

V gene TRBV19 combines with J gene TRBJ2-2; a weak D match, TRBD2 (5 bases). Trimming left V 3 bases short and J 8 bases short, with 10 bases between. Germline CDR1 LNHDA, CDR2 SQIVND (reference sequence). The CDR3 runs to 13 residues. CDR3 bases: TGTGCCAGTAGTATTCCCGGGAAGGGGGAGCTGTTTTTT. Protein: CASSIPGKGELFF.

This clone was seen a single time. The genes are TRBV11-2 and TRBJ2-1, with D possibly TRBD2 on 5 matching bases. This CDR3 contains 16 residues. CDR1 is SGHAT, CDR2 FQNNGV, per germline. Trimming took off 3 bases at V and 0 bases at J, with 12 bases between the two ends. This CDR3 is CASSFTRGSSYNEQFF. The CDR3 DNA reads TGTGCCAGCAGCTTTACTAGAGGGTCCTCCTACAATGAGCAGTTCTTC.

This clone was counted between two and nine times. DNA of the CDR3: TGTGCCAGCAGCACCCAGGATGGACTGACGAAGTGGGAAAAACTGTTTTTT. Translated: CASSTQDGLTKWEKLFF. The chain combines TRBV11-2 with TRBJ1-4; D is unresolved. From germline, CDR1 is SGHAT and CDR2 FQNNGV. Trimming removed 5 bases from V and 8 bases from J, with 24 bases in between. This CDR3 region has 17 residues.

CDR3 in amino acids: CSVDRGRGGYTF. The CDR3 DNA sequence: TGCAGCGTGGACAGGGGGAGAGGAGGCTACACCTTC. The chain has TRBV29-1 and TRBJ1-2, with 10 positions matching TRBD1. The V gene end was trimmed by 6 bases and the J gene end by 8 bases; junction bases not matched to a gene: 6. Germline-derived CDR1 and CDR2 are SQVTM and ANQGSEA. There are 12 residues in the CDR3.

This rearrangement joins TRBV7-2 to TRBJ2-1; 14 nucleotides agree with TRBD2. Germline values: CDR1 SGHTA, CDR2 FQGNSA. The CDR3 is 15 residues long. V trimming: 5 bases; J trimming: 6 bases; junction bases outside the gene matches: 3. The CDR3 bases are TGTGCCAGCAGCCAGGGACTAGCGGGAGTCAATGAGCAGTTCTTC. Translating it yields CASSQGLAGVNEQFF. Using reference TRBV7-2 and TRBJ2-1 for the parts outside the CDR3, the full variable domain is GAGVSQSPSNKVTEKGKDVELRCDPISGHTALYWYRQSLGQGLEFLIYFQGNSAPDKSGLPSDRFSAERTGGSVSTLTIQRTQQEDSAVYLCASSQGLAGVNEQFFGPGTRLTVL.